This T cell receptor (beta chain) came from a study of blood T cell repertoires in COVID-19. With 0 bases clipped from V and 0 bases from J, the junction kept 7 bases outside the gene matches. Germline CDR1 is MNHNS and CDR2 is SASEGT. The CDR3 is made up of 19 amino acids. In the study's own analysis: From reference gene primer amplification, estimates of nucleated cell counts were derived. Clones were read by immunoSEQ multiplex PCR, and TCRdb kept only the in-frame ones, dropping some. That table supplies the V and J calls and clone size; D and trimming were determined from the DNA. This sample has about 160,000 clones, with approximately 80% found just once.

The chain combines TRBV6-1 with TRBJ2-6, with TRBD2 identical over 8 bases. The sequence derives from a man between 65 and 79 years old who had recovered from COVID-19. Source material: peripheral blood. The CDR3 coding sequence is TGTGCCAGCAGTGAAGCGAAACTAGCGGTGAGCTCTGGGGCCAACGTCCTGACTTTC. It codes for CASSEAKLAVSSGANVLTF.